This TCR beta chain was sequenced in a study of shared clonotypes between healthy human individuals. Study findings and constraints: Generation of non-shared clonotypes was less probable than generation of clonotypes shared by all four donors.

V dropped 5 bases and J dropped 0 bases, with 17 bases sitting between them. Germline V lookup: CDR1 MNHNY, CDR2 SVGAGI (reference sequence). The CDR3 sequence is 16 residues long. This clone was seen once. Its antigen is not identified. Sequenced by immunoSEQ multiplex PCR; TCRdb stores in-frame clones only, minus some. This table holds 2 million to 3 million clones, over 85% found once. Adult Caucasians living in Nashville, Tennessee made up all of the donors. CD45RA-negative memory and CD45RA+ naive subsets were split from the CD4+ cells. The chain uses TRBV6-6 and TRBJ2-7; perhaps D is TRBD1 or TRBD2 (7 bases each). Source material: naive CD4+ T cells from PBMCs. Subset given: CD45RA+ positively selected. This sequence was found in a young man in good health. Some clones in this sample may be carry-over from other donors' samples. The DNA of the CDR3 is TGTGCCAGCAGTAAGGGGGGGACAGACCGCTCCTACGAGCAGTACTTC. It codes for CASSKGGTDRSYEQYF.